The 2 T cell receptor beta chains reported below all come from one sample, sequenced in a study of blood T cells in healthy people across ages (dated by TCRdb to between 2014 and 2016). The library was produced with 5' RACE. The sequencer listed for this sample is Illumina HiSeq 2500. A second roughly 6 to 11 cycle PCR used a sample-barcoded 5' primer and a J-beta primer mix. TCRdb reprocessing: public reads trimmed at Q25 with fastp, clones called with MiXCR, in-frame beta chains kept. Duplicate CDR3 protein sequences are folded into a single record with the most common DNA and genes. The sample data list roughly 680,000 distinct CDR3 sequences, and around 49% of these were observed just once. The ten largest clones add up to around a third of the sample. The specimen was blood. The origin of the receptors is a woman aged 60-70 years in good health.

J is TRBJ2-7 and V is TRBV7-2, with D unclear. The CDR3 contains 13 residues. The ends were cut back, 5 bases at V and 2 bases at J, with 10 bases in the middle. Germline CDR1 and CDR2: SGHTA and FQGNSA. CDR3 in amino acids: CASSTLETYEQYF. The CDR3 DNA follows: TGTGCCAGCAGCACCCTCGAGACCTACGAGCAGTACTTC.

This clonotype was observed a few times. CDR3 DNA sequence: TGCAGCGCTCGCATTATAGCGGGAGGCCTTAACAATGAGCAGTTCTTC. This translates into CSARIIAGGLNNEQFF. This rearrangement joins TRBV20-1 to TRBJ2-1, with TRBD2 matching 10 bases. Germline CDR1 DFQATT, CDR2 SNEGSKA (reference sequence). The CDR3 loop spans 16 amino acids.